This T cell receptor (beta chain) emerged from a study of beta chain features in type 1 diabetes. Overall study results and limits: Shorter TCRB CDR3s, moderately but significantly so, were found in Type 1 diabetes patients in all four CD4+ subsets. Type 1 diabetes patients had fewer VDJ junction insertions and more deletions. These data did not resolve whether HLA type affects TCRB rearrangement.

Expressed TCRB transcripts were sequenced after all isolated RNA was converted to cDNA. Using immunoSEQ multiplex PCR, the repertoire was profiled, and TCRdb retains in-frame clones only, with some absent. The sample contains roughly 330,000 clones, less than 15% of which appear only once. Via the markers CD45RO/CCR7/CD25/CD127/CD95/CD27, stem cell-like memory, regulatory, central memory and naive CD4+ cells were sorted. Sort purity for all populations was recorded as exceeding 98%. The CDR3 contains 14 residues. Germline V gene sequence: CDR1 SGHAT, CDR2 FQNNGV. V lost 1 base to trimming and J lost 2 bases, with 5 bases between them. The table lists this clone with a few counts. As yet, its antigen is unknown.

This TCR was recovered from a woman under 30 with type 1 diabetes. The chain employs TRBV11-2 and TRBJ2-2; no reliable D call. Sequenced material: naive CD4+ T cells from blood. DNA for the CDR3: TGTGCCAGCAGCTTAGGGCAAAACACCGGGGAGCTGTTTTTT. This encodes CASSLGQNTGELFF.